The clone carrying this T cell receptor (beta chain) is judged medium-sized. Its antigen is still unknown. The V gene lost 6 bases and the J gene lost 0 bases, with 10 bases spanning the gap. The germline V gene encodes CDR1 MNHGY and CDR2 SAAAGT. CDR3 length: 14 residues. This entry is derived from a study of T cells in localized non-small cell lung cancer. The study, taken as a whole, reports: Uninvolved adjacent lung showed the highest T cell clonality, exceeding tumor.

TCRdb keeps only in-frame clones here, not all; method: immunoSEQ multiplex PCR. The sample holds some 2,600 clones; 28% are singletons and the top ten take around 7.3%. The source is a man aged 35-69 years with stage II squamous cell lung carcinoma. The chain carries TRBV6-8 and TRBJ2-3; D may be TRBD1 (5 bases). The sequenced sample was lung tumor tissue, obtained before any cancer treatment. The CDR3 DNA reads TGTGCCAGCAGAGGGGTACAAAGCACAGATACGCAGTATTTT. Translated, it gives CASRGVQSTDTQYF.